The entry below describes one T cell receptor (beta chain). As yet, its antigen is unknown. It was the approximately 110-subject validation cohort, separate from the approximately 620-subject first cohort, to which the donors belonged. This sample is part of a study of cytomegalovirus exposure and HLA in healthy donors. Assay used: immunoSEQ multiplex PCR; TCRdb lists only in-frame clones, some missing. The sample has around 150,000 clones; approximately 89% are singletons. General study results and limits: Among TCR sequences, most were rare, though some public TCRs appeared in many donors. According to reports, the classifier identified cytomegalovirus status with high specificity and sensitivity.

The sample was PBMCs. The sequence was obtained from a man between 18 and 29 years old in good health and CMV-seropositive.

In nucleotides, the CDR3 is TGTGCCAGCAGCTTAAGCATGGACGGGGGTCAGCCCCAGCATTTT. It yields the protein CASSLSMDGGQPQHF. This chain joins TRBV7-8 and TRBJ1-5; maybe TRBD1 (5 bases). Per the germline V gene, CDR1 is SGHVS and CDR2 is FQNEAQ. V lost 2 bases and J 6 bases, leaving 14 bases between the germline ends. The CDR3 spans 15 residues.